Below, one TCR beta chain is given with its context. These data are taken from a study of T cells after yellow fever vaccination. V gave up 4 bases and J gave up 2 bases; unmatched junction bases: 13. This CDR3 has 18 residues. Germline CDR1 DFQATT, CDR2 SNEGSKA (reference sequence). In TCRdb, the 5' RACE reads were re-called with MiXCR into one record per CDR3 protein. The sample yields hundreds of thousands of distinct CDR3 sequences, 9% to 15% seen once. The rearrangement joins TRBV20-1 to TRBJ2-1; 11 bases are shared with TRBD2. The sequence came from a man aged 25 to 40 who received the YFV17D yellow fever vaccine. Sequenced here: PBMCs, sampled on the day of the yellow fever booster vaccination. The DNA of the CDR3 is TGCAGTGCTAAAGGGACTAGCGGAGTTACCGGGGCCTACAATGAGCAGTTCTTC. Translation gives CSAKGTSGVTGAYNEQFF.